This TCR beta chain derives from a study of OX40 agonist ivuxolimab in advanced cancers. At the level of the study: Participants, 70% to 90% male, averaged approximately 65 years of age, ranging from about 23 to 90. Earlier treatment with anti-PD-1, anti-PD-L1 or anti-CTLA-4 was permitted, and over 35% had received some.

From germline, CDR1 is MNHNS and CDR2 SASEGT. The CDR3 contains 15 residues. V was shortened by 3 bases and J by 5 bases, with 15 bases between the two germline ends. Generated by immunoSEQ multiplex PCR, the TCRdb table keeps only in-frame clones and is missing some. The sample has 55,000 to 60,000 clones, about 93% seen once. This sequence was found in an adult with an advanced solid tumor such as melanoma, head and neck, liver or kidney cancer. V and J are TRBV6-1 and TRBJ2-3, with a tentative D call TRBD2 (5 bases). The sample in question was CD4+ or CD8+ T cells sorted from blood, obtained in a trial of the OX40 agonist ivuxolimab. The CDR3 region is CASSDLAGDLDTQYF. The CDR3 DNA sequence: TGTGCCAGCAGTGATTTGGCCGGGGATCTAGATACGCAGTATTTT.